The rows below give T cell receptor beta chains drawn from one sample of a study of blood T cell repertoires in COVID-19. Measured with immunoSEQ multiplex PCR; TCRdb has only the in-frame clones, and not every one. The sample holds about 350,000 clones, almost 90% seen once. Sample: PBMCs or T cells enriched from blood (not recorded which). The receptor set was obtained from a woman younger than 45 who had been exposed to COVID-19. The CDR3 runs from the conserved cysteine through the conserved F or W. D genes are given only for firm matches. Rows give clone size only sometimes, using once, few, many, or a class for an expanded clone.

TGTGCCAGCAGCGTAGTATCGGCAGGTTCCTTAAATGGCTACACCTTC	CASSVVSAGSLNGYTF	NA	TRBV9	TRBJ1-2	NA
TGTGCCAGCAGGGGCCCGTGGACTAGCGGGACTAACACCGGGGAGCTGTTTTTT	CASRGPWTSGTNTGELFF	TRBD2	TRBV2	TRBJ2-2	NA
TGTGCCAGCAGCTTACAGGGGGCAAGACTAGCCAAAACCTACGAGCAGTACTTC	CASSLQGARLAKTYEQYF	NA	TRBV7-2	TRBJ2-7	once
TGTGCCAGCAGGCTACGGGACACGTACTCCTACGAGCAGTACTTC	CASRLRDTYSYEQYF	NA	TRBV2	TRBJ2-7	NA
TGTGCCAGCACTAGCGGGTACGAGCAGTACTTC	CASTSGYEQYF	TRBD2	TRBV6-5	TRBJ2-7	NA
TGCGCCAGCAGCTTGGGGGCCCAGGGAATCACAGATACGCAGTATTTT	CASSLGAQGITDTQYF	NA	TRBV5-1	TRBJ2-3	NA
TGTGCCAGCAGTTTACGGCAGGGTAACTATGGCTACACCTTC	CASSLRQGNYGYTF	NA	TRBV27	TRBJ1-2	once
TGTGCCAGCAGCTTAGTACTAGCGGGCGTAGCCAAAAACATTCAGTACTTC	CASSLVLAGVAKNIQYF	TRBD2	TRBV11-3	TRBJ2-4	NA
TGTGCCAGCAGCCAAGATGGGGCCACTGAAGCTTTCTTT	CASSQDGATEAFF	NA	TRBV3-1/TRBV3-2	TRBJ1-1	few
TGTGCCAGCAGTTGGACAGGGTCGATAAGCAATCAGCCCCAGCATTTT	CASSWTGSISNQPQHF	TRBD1	TRBV2	TRBJ1-5	NA
TGCGCCAGCAGCCCTGCGGGGGCCTACGAGCAGTACTTC	CASSPAGAYEQYF	TRBD2	TRBV10-1	TRBJ2-7	NA
TGTGCTAGTGGTTTACAGGGGTATACGCAGTATTTT	CASGLQGYTQYF	TRBD1	TRBV12-5	TRBJ2-3	once
TGTGCCAGCAGTTCAGACACGATCACAGATACGCAGTATTTT	CASSSDTITDTQYF	NA	TRBV27	TRBJ2-3	NA
TGTGCCAGCAGCAGGGGGACAGCAAGCAATCAGCCCCAGCATTTT	CASSRGTASNQPQHF	TRBD1	TRBV6-5	TRBJ1-5	NA
TGTGCCAGCACAGTTACCTACGAGCAGTACTTC	CASTVTYEQYF	NA	TRBV2	TRBJ2-7	NA
TGTGCCAGCAGTTACTCGGGGGGATCGTCCCAGCATTTT	CASSYSGGSSQHF	NA	TRBV6-5	TRBJ1-5	NA
TGTGCCAGCAGCCCCAGTAGCGGGAGGGGGGACCGGAGAGAGCAGTACTTC	CASSPSSGRGDRREQYF	TRBD2	TRBV3-1/TRBV3-2	TRBJ2-7	once
TGTGCCAGCAGTTTGCCCGGGACTAGCGGGAGGACTGAGCAGTTCTTC	CASSLPGTSGRTEQFF	TRBD2	TRBV28	TRBJ2-1	NA
TGTGCCAGCTCACCGACAGGACGCACAGATACGCAGTATTTT	CASSPTGRTDTQYF	NA	TRBV18	TRBJ2-3	once
TGTGCCACCAGCAGAGGGGGGGGTGCAGATACGCAGTATTTT	CATSRGGGADTQYF	TRBD2	TRBV15	TRBJ2-3	NA
TGTGCCAGCAGCGCACTAAGACAGGGGGGAAGCACAGATACGCAGTATTTT	CASSALRQGGSTDTQYF	TRBD1	TRBV9	TRBJ2-3	NA
TGCAGCGTTTTTCGGGGGGCGAACACTGAAGCTTTCTTT	CSVFRGANTEAFF	NA	TRBV29-1	TRBJ1-1	NA
TGTGCCAGCAGCGTAGTCGGGGGTGGGACCGGGGAGCTGTTTTTT	CASSVVGGGTGELFF	NA	TRBV9	TRBJ2-2	NA
TGTGCCAGCAGCCTACAGCCATACGCTTTCTTT	CASSLQPYAFF	NA	TRBV28	TRBJ1-1	NA
TGTGCCAGTAGCTTCCTCGGGACAGTCCCCTCTGGGGCCAACGTCCTGACTTTC	CASSFLGTVPSGANVLTF	TRBD1	TRBV19	TRBJ2-6	NA
TGTGCCAGCAGCTTAGGGGGCAGGGGGCTAACTGAAGCTTTCTTT	CASSLGGRGLTEAFF	TRBD1	TRBV11-2	TRBJ1-1	NA
TGTGCCATCAGGACCACAGGGGCGGGGAATAATCAGCCCCAGCATTTT	CAIRTTGAGNNQPQHF	TRBD1	TRBV10-3	TRBJ1-5	NA